This entry lists 30 T cell receptor beta chains sequenced from one sample in a study of blood T cell repertoires in COVID-19. The repertoire was sequenced with immunoSEQ multiplex PCR; TCRdb's copy has only in-frame clones and lacks some. This table holds about 490,000 clones, 80% to 90% found once. Sequenced: peripheral blood. The receptor source for this set is a human donor in a cohort sampled during active COVID-19.

About this clone itself: The sample holds other DNA sequences that translate to the same CDR3. CDR3 nucleotide sequence: TGTGCCAGCAGCCTGACAGGCAACTATGGCTACACCTTC. Protein product: CASSLTGNYGYTF. The rearrangement joins TRBV12-3 or TRBV12-4 to TRBJ1-2; D may be TRBD1 (6 bases). The CDR3 consists of 13 residues. The V and J ends lost 6 bases and 2 bases respectively, with 10 bases between them.

The chain carries TRBV11-2 and TRBJ2-7, with 9 bases matching TRBD1. The V segment lost 3 bases and the J segment 6 bases; nucleotides outside the gene matches: 6. Germline loops: CDR1 SGHAT, CDR2 FQNNGV. This CDR3 contains 14 residues. Written as DNA, the CDR3 is TGTGCCAGCAGCTTCCGGACAGGGGTTCGCGAGCAGTACTTC. It yields the protein CASSFRTGVREQYF.

The chain uses TRBV19 and TRBJ1-2; 8 bases match TRBD1. CDR1 is LNHDA, CDR2 SQIVND, per germline (reference sequence). The CDR3 is made up of 15 amino acids. J gave up 4 bases and V 1 base, and 5 bases lay outside the gene matches. CDR3: CASSIGTGTLYGYTF. CDR3 DNA sequence: TGTGCCAGTAGTATAGGGACAGGGACCCTCTATGGCTACACCTTC.

Concerning this clone itself: The same CDR3 is also encoded by other DNA sequences in this sample. The chain uses TRBV3-1 (or the pseudogene TRBV3-2) and TRBJ1-5; 7 bases fit TRBD1. Germline V gives CDR1 LGHDT, CDR2 YNNKEL (reference sequence). J lost 4 bases, V lost 4 bases, and 1 base had no gene match. CDR3 length: 13 amino acids. CDR3 in amino acids: CASSPGGNQPQHF. CDR3 nucleotide sequence: TGTGCCAGCAGCCCAGGGGGAAATCAGCCCCAGCATTTT.

This clone appeared once. The rearrangement links TRBV5-6 to TRBJ2-7, with 10 bases fitting TRBD2. The ends lost 0 bases at V and 5 bases at J; junction bases unmatched: 11. Germline V gene sequence: CDR1 SGHDT, CDR2 YYEEEE. CDR3 size: 17 residues. Written as DNA, the CDR3 is TGTGCCAGCAGCTTGGCCGGGCTAGCGGGAGTAAACCACGAGCAGTACTTC. Amino acids: CASSLAGLAGVNHEQYF.

This clone was detected many times. The chain carries TRBV6-4 and TRBJ1-1, with D unresolved. This CDR3 is 13 amino acids long. Germline V gives CDR1 MRHNA, CDR2 SNTAGT. The V end was cut by 0 bases, the J end by 3 bases, with 5 bases between. CDR3 DNA sequence: TGTGCCAGCAGTGACTCTGAGGACACTGAAGCTTTCTTT. It specifies CASSDSEDTEAFF.

The V and J genes are TRBV11-2 and TRBJ1-1, with TRBD1 identical over 8 bases. This CDR3 contains 14 residues. Germline V gene data show CDR1 as SGHAT and CDR2 as FQNNGV. The V gene end was trimmed by 4 bases and the J gene end by 7 bases; junction bases not matched to a gene: 8. The CDR3 bases are TGTGCCAGCAGCTCGACCGGGACAGGAGGTGAAGCTTTCTTT. Translation gives CASSSTGTGGEAFF.

This clone was seen once. The chain uses TRBV4-1 and TRBJ2-7; possibly TRBD1 for D (6 bases). Germline values: CDR1 MGHRA, CDR2 YSYEKL. There are 16 residues in the CDR3. The germline V and J ends were trimmed by 0 bases and 2 bases, with 14 bases remaining between them. The CDR3 coding sequence is TGCGCCAGCAGCCAAGAATTTCGACAGGTCCCCTACGAGCAGTACTTC. Protein product: CASSQEFRQVPYEQYF.

This chain uses TRBV5-1 with TRBJ1-4, with no clear D. This CDR3 is 13 amino acids long. The germline gives CDR1 SGHRS, CDR2 YFSETQ. Deletions cut 2 bases from V and 5 bases from J, with 7 bases between. The CDR3 region has the DNA TGCGCCAGCAGCTTCGGTCCCAATGAAAAACTGTTTTTT. Amino acids: CASSFGPNEKLFF.

The CDR3 DNA reads as TGTGCCAGTAGAGGGACAGGGCAGGCGAACACTGAAGCTTTCTTT. Protein: CASRGTGQANTEAFF. This rearrangement joins TRBV19 to TRBJ1-1; 9 bases match TRBD1. This CDR3 comprises 15 residues. Trimming at V came to 6 bases and at J to 1 base, leaving 6 bases not matched to a gene. Per germline, CDR1 LNHDA and CDR2 SQIVND (reference sequence).

V is TRBV7-3 and J is TRBJ2-3, with D maybe TRBD1 (6 bases). Trimming took 10 bases from V and 1 from J, leaving 15 bases between them. Germline loops: CDR1 SGHTA, CDR2 FQGTGA. This CDR3 comprises 14 residues. The CDR3 spells CATNGGSCTDTQYF. In DNA form, the CDR3 reads TGTGCCACTAATGGGGGCTCCTGCACAGATACGCAGTATTTT.

The chain links TRBV6-1 to TRBJ1-4; 7 bases are a match to TRBD1. Germline loops: CDR1 MNHNS, CDR2 SASEGT. CDR3 size: 15 residues. The trim removed 1 base at V and 5 bases at J, leaving 4 bases unmatched. The CDR3 DNA reads as TGTGCCAGCAGTGAAGTGACAGGGCTAAATGAAAAACTGTTTTTT. Translating it yields CASSEVTGLNEKLFF.

This clone was observed a single time. This chain joins TRBV6-6 and TRBJ2-1; D remains ambiguous. Trimming pared 6 bases from V and 10 bases from J, leaving 10 bases between. Germline V gene data show CDR1 as MNHNY and CDR2 as SVGAGI (reference sequence). The CDR3 has 11 amino acids. DNA of the CDR3: TGTGCCAGCAGCTTCCCCGGGGAGCAGTTCTTC. Its protein is CASSFPGEQFF.

This clone has only a few counts. This chain connects TRBV2 to TRBJ1-1; TRBD1 matches at 7 bases. Germline V gene lookup returns CDR1 SNHLY and CDR2 FYNNEI. The CDR3 runs 14 residues. After removal of 6 bases from V and 2 bases from J, the junction contained 6 bases not matched to a gene. The CDR3 is CASSEQGYNTEAFF. The CDR3 region has the DNA TGTGCCAGCAGCGAACAGGGGTATAACACTGAAGCTTTCTTT.

The chain links TRBV9 to TRBJ1-3; 10 bases match TRBD1. Per the germline V gene, CDR1 is SGDLS and CDR2 is YYNGEE. V shed 0 bases, J shed 3 bases, and the junction held 6 bases outside the gene matches. The CDR3 loop spans 17 amino acids. CDR3 DNA sequence: TGTGCCAGCAGCGTAGGATCGACAGGGGGCTTTGGAAACACCATATATTTT. It specifies CASSVGSTGGFGNTIYF.

The J gene is TRBJ2-2, the V gene TRBV6-5, with D unclear. This CDR3 region has 15 residues. The V and J ends lost 7 bases and 6 bases respectively, with 18 bases between them. Germline V CDR1 and CDR2: MNHEY, SVGAGI. CDR3 coding DNA: TGTGCCAGCACCCCCCAACCTAGAGACGCCGGGGAGCTGTTTTTT. The encoded protein is CASTPQPRDAGELFF.

The chain joins TRBV7-6 to TRBJ2-5; TRBD2 aligns across 10 bases. V gave up 0 bases and J gave up 3 bases; unmatched junction bases: 1. Germline CDR1 and CDR2: SGHVS and FNYEAQ. The CDR3 is 15 residues long. The CDR3 sequence: CASSLAGTSEETQYF. DNA for the CDR3: TGTGCCAGCAGCTTAGCGGGGACTAGCGAAGAGACCCAGTACTTC.

The rearrangement uses TRBV11-2 and TRBJ1-1, with a tentative D call TRBD1 (5 bases). The CDR3 length is 15 residues. The V end lost 6 bases, the J end lost 0 bases, and 14 bases lay between the germline ends. Germline V CDR1 and CDR2: SGHAT, FQNNGV. The CDR3 spells CASSVRVPLNTEAFF. CDR3 DNA sequence: TGTGCCAGCAGTGTCAGGGTCCCCCTGAACACTGAAGCTTTCTTT.

This chain links TRBV7-2 with TRBJ1-2, with D perhaps matching TRBD1 (6 bases). This CDR3 is 14 amino acids long. Germline V gives CDR1 SGHTA, CDR2 FQGNSA. Deletions cut 0 bases from V and 8 bases from J, with 13 bases between. The CDR3 DNA follows: TGTGCCAGCAGCTTAGCGCGGCAGGGGACGGGCTACACCTTC. This gives the protein CASSLARQGTGYTF.

The chain is built from TRBV5-1 and TRBJ2-3; tentatively, D is TRBD2 (6 bases). The length of the CDR3 is 14 residues. Between the trimmed V and J ends, which lost 5 bases and 0 bases, there was a span of 10 bases. Germline-derived CDR1 and CDR2 are SGHRS and YFSETQ. The CDR3 region has the DNA TGCGCCAGCAGTGGAGGGGATAGCACAGATACGCAGTATTTT. Its protein product is CASSGGDSTDTQYF.

The V call is TRBV28, the J call TRBJ2-7, with D possibly being TRBD1 (6 bases). The CDR3 totals 17 residues. Trimming pared 5 bases from V and 2 bases from J, leaving 22 bases between. Germline CDR1 and CDR2: MDHEN and SYDVKM. In DNA, the CDR3 is TGTGCCAGCAGTCCCCTCCCCCTCTTGGACAGTACCTACGAGCAGTACTTC. Protein sequence: CASSPLPLLDSTYEQYF. Together with reference TRBV28 and TRBJ2-7, the CDR3 gives the full variable domain: DVKVTQSSRYLVKRTGEKVFLECVQDMDHENMFWYRQDPGLGLRLIYFSYDVKMKEKGDIPEGYSVSREKKERFSLILESASTNQTSMYLCASSPLPLLDSTYEQYFGPGTRLTVT.

The V and J genes are TRBV30 and TRBJ1-3; TRBD1 matches at 7 bases. Germline loops: CDR1 GTSNPN, CDR2 SVGIG (reference sequence). This CDR3 is 15 amino acids long. Trimming took 8 bases from V and 0 from J; bases not matched to a gene: 10. The DNA of the CDR3 is TGTGCCGGAGGAAGGGACAGCGACTCTGGAAACACCATATATTTT. Protein product: CAGGRDSDSGNTIYF. Based on the CDR3 plus reference TRBV30 and TRBJ1-3, the full variable domain is SQTIHQWPATLVQPVGSPLSLECTVEGTSNPNLYWYRQAAGRGLQLLFYSVGIGQISSEVPQNLSASRPQDRQFILSSKKLLLSDSGFYLCAGGRDSDSGNTIYFGEGSWLTVV.

The chain joins TRBV5-1 to TRBJ1-3, with 9 bases lining up with TRBD1. CDR3 length equals 16 residues. Germline V CDR1 and CDR2: SGHRS, YFSETQ. The V segment lost 4 bases and the J segment 0 bases; nucleotides outside the gene matches: 5. The CDR3 sequence is CASSPRTGDSGNTIYF. CDR3 DNA: TGCGCCAGCAGCCCCCGGACAGGGGACTCTGGAAACACCATATATTTT.

CDR3 sequence reads: CASSQSLYEQYF. The CDR3 coding sequence is TGTGCCAGCAGCCAATCATTGTACGAGCAGTACTTC. The chain is built from TRBV4-2 and TRBJ2-7; no firm D call. Per germline, CDR1 LGHNA and CDR2 YNFKEQ. Trimming cost V 2 bases and J 4 bases, with 6 bases left between them. This CDR3 has 12 amino acids.

In DNA, the CDR3 is TGTGCCAGCAGCTTCGCGGGACAGGGCCCCTACGAGCAGTACTTC. Amino acid sequence: CASSFAGQGPYEQYF. The chain links TRBV7-2 to TRBJ2-7; 9 nucleotides line up with TRBD1. The germline CDR1 and CDR2 sequences are SGHTA and FQGNSA. J lost 2 bases, V lost 3 bases, and 5 bases had no gene match. The length of the CDR3 is 15 residues. Based on the CDR3 plus reference TRBV7-2 and TRBJ2-7, the full variable domain is GAGVSQSPSNKVTEKGKDVELRCDPISGHTALYWYRQSLGQGLEFLIYFQGNSAPDKSGLPSDRFSAERTGGSVSTLTIQRTQQEDSAVYLCASSFAGQGPYEQYFGPGTRLTVT.

This clone has only a few counts. The V gene is TRBV12-3 or TRBV12-4, the J gene TRBJ2-5; 7 bases fit TRBD2. The V segment lost 6 bases and the J segment 4 bases; nucleotides outside the gene matches: 5. This CDR3 comprises 13 residues. The CDR3 protein is CASRNLAGETQYF. The CDR3, as DNA: TGTGCCAGCAGAAACTTAGCGGGAGAGACCCAGTACTTC.

This sequence joins TRBV7-3 and TRBJ2-1; 16 bases agree with TRBD2. The V gene end was trimmed by 4 bases and the J gene end by 6 bases; junction bases not matched to a gene: 6. The CDR3 has 17 amino acids. Germline V CDR1 and CDR2: SGHTA, FQGTGA. CDR3 coding DNA: TGTGCCAGCAGCTCGGGACTAGCGGGAGGGCCCTTCAATGAGCAGTTCTTC. Amino acids: CASSSGLAGGPFNEQFF.

The CDR3, as DNA: TGTGCCAGTGGGAGAAGCTCCTACGAGCAGTACTTC. This codes for CASGRSSYEQYF. The V gene is TRBV6-5, the J gene TRBJ2-7, with a weak D call TRBD2 (5 bases). Germline V gene sequence: CDR1 MNHEY, CDR2 SVGAGI. The V gene lost 9 bases and the J gene lost 0 bases, with 9 bases spanning the gap. This CDR3 is 12 amino acids long.

In this sample, this clone turned up once. The rearrangement uses TRBV3-1 (or the pseudogene TRBV3-2) and TRBJ2-7; TRBD2 agrees at 7 bases. Germline trimming cut 4 bases from V and 0 bases from J; bases unmatched to any gene: 12. Germline V CDR1 and CDR2: LGHDT, YNNKEL (reference sequence). The length of the CDR3 is 17 residues. The CDR3 reads CASSPRIAGISSYEQYF. The CDR3, as DNA: TGTGCCAGCAGCCCCAGGATAGCGGGTATTAGCTCCTACGAGCAGTACTTC.

The V and J genes are TRBV10-3 and TRBJ2-7; 11 positions match TRBD2. Germline lookup yields CDR1 ENHRY and CDR2 SYGVKD. Losses at the gene ends were 4 bases for V and 6 bases for J; bases not matched to a gene: 8. This CDR3 spans 15 amino acids. The CDR3 sequence: CAISVLAGGPSEQYF. The CDR3 nucleotides are TGTGCCATCAGTGTGTTAGCGGGAGGGCCTAGCGAGCAGTACTTC.